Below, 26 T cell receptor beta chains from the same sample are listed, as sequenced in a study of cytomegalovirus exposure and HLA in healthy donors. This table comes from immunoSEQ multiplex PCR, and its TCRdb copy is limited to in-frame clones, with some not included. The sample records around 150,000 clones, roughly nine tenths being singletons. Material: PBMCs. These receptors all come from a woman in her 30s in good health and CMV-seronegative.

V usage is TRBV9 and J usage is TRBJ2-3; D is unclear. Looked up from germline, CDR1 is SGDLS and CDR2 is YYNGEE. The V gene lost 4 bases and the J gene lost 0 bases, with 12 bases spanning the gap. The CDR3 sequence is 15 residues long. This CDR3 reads CASSSRLSSTDTQYF. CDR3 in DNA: TGTGCCAGCAGCTCAAGGTTATCCAGCACAGATACGCAGTATTTT. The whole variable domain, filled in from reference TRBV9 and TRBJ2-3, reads DSGVTQTPKHLITATGQRVTLRCSPRSGDLSVYWYQQSLDQGLQFLIQYYNGEERAKGNILERFSAQQFPDLHSELNLSSLELGDSALYFCASSSRLSSTDTQYFGPGTRLTVL.

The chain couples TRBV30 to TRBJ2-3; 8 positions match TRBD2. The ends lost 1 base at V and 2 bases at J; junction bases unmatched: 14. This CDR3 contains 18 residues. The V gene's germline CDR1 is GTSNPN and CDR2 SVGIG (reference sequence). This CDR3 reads CAWSGLAGIGGDTDTQYF. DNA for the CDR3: TGTGCCTGGAGTGGCTTAGCGGGAATAGGGGGAGACACAGATACGCAGTATTTT.

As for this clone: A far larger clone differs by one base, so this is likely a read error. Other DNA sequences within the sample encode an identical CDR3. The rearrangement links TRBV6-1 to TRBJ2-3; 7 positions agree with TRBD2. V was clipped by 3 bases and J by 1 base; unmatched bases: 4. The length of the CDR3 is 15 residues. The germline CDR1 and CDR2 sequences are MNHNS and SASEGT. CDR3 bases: TGTGCCAGCAGTGACTCAAGCGGGGGCACAGATACGCAGTATTTT. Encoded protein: CASSDSSGGTDTQYF.

This chain's CDR3 is CASSMGQNNEQFF. The CDR3 bases are TGTGCCAGTAGTATGGGACAGAACAATGAGCAGTTCTTC. This chain connects TRBV19 to TRBJ2-1, with TRBD1 identical over 7 bases. Trimming took 3 bases from V and 5 from J; bases not matched to a gene: 1. CDR3 size: 13 residues. Per the germline V gene, CDR1 is LNHDA and CDR2 is SQIVND (reference sequence).

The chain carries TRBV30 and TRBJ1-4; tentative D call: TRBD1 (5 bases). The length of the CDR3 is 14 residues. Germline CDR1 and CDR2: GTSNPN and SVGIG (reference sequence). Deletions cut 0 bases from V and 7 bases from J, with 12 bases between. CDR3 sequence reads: CAWSVGEGVEKLFF. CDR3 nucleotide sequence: TGTGCCTGGAGTGTGGGGGAAGGTGTTGAAAAACTGTTTTTT.

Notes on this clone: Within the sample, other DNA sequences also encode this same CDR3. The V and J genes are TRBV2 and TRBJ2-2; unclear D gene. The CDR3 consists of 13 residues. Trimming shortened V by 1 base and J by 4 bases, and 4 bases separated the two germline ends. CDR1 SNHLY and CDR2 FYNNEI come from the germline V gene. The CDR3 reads CASSEVVTGELFF. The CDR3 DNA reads TGTGCCAGCAGTGAAGTTGTCACCGGGGAGCTGTTTTTT. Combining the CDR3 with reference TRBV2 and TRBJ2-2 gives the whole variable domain EPEVTQTPSHQVTQMGQEVILRCVPISNHLYFYWYRQILGQKVEFLVSFYNNEISEKSEIFDDQFSVERPDGSNFTLKIRSTKLEDSAMYFCASSEVVTGELFFGEGSRLTVL.

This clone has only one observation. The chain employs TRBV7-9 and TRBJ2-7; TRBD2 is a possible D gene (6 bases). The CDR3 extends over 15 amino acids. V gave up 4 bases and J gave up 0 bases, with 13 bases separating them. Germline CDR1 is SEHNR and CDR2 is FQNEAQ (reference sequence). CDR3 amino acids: CASSSRDSNSYEQYF. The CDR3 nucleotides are TGTGCCAGCAGCTCTCGGGACTCAAACTCCTACGAGCAGTACTTC.

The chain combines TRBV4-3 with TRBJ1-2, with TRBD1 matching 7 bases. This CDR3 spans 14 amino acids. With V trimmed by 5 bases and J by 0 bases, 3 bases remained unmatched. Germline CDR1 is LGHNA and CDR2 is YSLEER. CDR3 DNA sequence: TGCGCCAGCAGCTACGGACAGGCTAACTATGGCTACACCTTC. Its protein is CASSYGQANYGYTF.

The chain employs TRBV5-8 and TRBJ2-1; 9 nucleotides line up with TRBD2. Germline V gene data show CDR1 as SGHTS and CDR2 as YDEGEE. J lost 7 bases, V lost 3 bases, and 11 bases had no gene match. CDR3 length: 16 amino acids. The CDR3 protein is CASSSTPVAGDNEQFF. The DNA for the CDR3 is TGTGCCAGCAGCTCCACTCCGGTAGCGGGAGATAATGAGCAGTTCTTC.

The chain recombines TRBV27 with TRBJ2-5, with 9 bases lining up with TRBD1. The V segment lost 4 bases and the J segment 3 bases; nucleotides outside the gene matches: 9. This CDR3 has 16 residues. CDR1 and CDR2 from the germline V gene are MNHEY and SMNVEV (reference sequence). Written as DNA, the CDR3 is TGTGCCAGCAGTTCCTACTCCCGGGACAGGGAAGAGACCCAGTACTTC. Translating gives CASSSYSRDREETQYF.

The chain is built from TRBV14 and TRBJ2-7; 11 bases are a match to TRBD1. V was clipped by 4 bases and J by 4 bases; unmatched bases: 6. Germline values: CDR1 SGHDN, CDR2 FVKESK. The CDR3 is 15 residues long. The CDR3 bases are TGTGCCAGCAGCCGAGGACAGGGGGCAGGGTACGAGCAGTACTTC. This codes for CASSRGQGAGYEQYF.

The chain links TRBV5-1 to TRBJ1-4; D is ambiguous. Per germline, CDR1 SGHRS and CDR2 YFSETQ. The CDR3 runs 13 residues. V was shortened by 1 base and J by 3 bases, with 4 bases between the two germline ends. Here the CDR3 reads CASSLKSNEKLFF. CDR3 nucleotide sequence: TGCGCCAGCAGCTTGAAGTCTAATGAAAAACTGTTTTTT.

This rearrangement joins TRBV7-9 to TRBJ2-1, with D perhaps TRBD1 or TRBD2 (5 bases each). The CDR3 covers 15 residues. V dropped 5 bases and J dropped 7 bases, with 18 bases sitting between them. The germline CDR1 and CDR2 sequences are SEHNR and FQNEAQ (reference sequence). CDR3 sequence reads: CASSPVPGPGNEQFF. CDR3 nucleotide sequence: TGTGCCAGCAGCCCCGTCCCGGGACCCGGTAATGAGCAGTTCTTC.

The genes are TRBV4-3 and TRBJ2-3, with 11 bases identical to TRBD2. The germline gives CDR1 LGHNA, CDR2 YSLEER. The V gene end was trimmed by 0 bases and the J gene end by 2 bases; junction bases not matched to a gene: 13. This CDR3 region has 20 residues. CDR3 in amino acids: CASSQDRGSGRGVNTDTQYF. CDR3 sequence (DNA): TGCGCCAGCAGCCAAGATCGTGGTAGCGGGAGGGGGGTAAACACAGATACGCAGTATTTT.

In nucleotides, the CDR3 is TGCGCCAGCAGCCAAGAGGGCCAGGGTAACGAGCAGTACTTC. Its translation: CASSQEGQGNEQYF. This rearrangement joins TRBV4-1 to TRBJ2-7; D possibly corresponds to TRBD1 (5 bases). CDR1 is MGHRA and CDR2 is YSYEKL in the germline V gene. V lost 0 bases to trimming and J lost 5 bases, with 11 bases between them. CDR3 size: 14 residues.

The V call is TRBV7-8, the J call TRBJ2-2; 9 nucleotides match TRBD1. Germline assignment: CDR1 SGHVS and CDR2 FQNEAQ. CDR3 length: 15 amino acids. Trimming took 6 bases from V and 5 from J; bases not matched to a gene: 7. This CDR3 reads CASRTGQGGTGELFF. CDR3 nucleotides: TGTGCCAGCAGGACGGGACAGGGAGGAACCGGGGAGCTGTTTTTT.

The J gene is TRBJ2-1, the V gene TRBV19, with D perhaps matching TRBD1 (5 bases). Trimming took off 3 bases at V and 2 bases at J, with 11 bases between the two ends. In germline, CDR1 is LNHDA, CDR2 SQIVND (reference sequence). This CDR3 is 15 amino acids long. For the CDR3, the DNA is TGTGCCAGTAGTATTCTAGGGGCTACCTACAATGAGCAGTTCTTC. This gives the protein CASSILGATYNEQFF.

The CDR3 DNA reads as TGTGCCAGCAGTGAAGCCTACGGTCAGCCCCAGCATTTT. Amino acid sequence: CASSEAYGQPQHF. V and J are TRBV6-1 and TRBJ1-5; no clear D gene. The CDR3 contains 13 residues. Looked up from germline, CDR1 is MNHNS and CDR2 is SASEGT. V shed 0 bases and J shed 6 bases, with 6 bases lying between them.

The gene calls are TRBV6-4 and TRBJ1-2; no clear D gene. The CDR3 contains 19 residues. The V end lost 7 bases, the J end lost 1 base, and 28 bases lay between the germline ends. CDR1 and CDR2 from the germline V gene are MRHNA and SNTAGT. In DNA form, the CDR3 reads TGTGCCAGCACAAAGCCGGACGGCAGCCTAAAGGAACATAACTATGGCTACACCTTC. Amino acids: CASTKPDGSLKEHNYGYTF.

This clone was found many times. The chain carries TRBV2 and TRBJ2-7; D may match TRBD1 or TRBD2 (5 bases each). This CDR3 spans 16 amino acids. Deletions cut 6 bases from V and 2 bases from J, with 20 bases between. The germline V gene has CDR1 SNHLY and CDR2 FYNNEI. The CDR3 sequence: CASSLRPGTAPYEQYF. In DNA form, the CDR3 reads TGTGCCAGCAGCCTCCGACCAGGGACGGCCCCCTACGAGCAGTACTTC.

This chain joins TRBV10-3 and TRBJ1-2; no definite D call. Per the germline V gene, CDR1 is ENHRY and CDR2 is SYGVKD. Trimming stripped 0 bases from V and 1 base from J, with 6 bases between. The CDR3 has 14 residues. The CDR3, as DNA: TGTGCCATCAGTGAGTCGGCGGTTAACTATGGCTACACCTTC. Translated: CAISESAVNYGYTF.

In DNA, the CDR3 is TGTGCCAGCAGCGTAGGGACGGGATTGCAGTACTTC. Amino acid sequence: CASSVGTGLQYF. The chain joins TRBV9 to TRBJ2-7; possible D gene TRBD2, 5 bases. There are 12 residues in the CDR3. Per germline, CDR1 SGDLS and CDR2 YYNGEE. V gave up 0 bases and J gave up 9 bases, with 10 bases separating them.

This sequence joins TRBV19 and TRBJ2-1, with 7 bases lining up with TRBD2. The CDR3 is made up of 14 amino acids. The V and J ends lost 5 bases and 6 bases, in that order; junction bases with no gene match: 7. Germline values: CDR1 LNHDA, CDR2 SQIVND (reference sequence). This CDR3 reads CASSAGDYANEQFF. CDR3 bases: TGTGCCAGTAGTGCGGGAGACTACGCCAATGAGCAGTTCTTC.

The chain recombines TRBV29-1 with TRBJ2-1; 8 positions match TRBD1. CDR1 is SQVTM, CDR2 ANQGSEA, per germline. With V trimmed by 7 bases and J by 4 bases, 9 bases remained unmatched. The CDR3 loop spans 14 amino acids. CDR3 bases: TGCAGCGCCCCGGACAGGGTGGATTACAATGAGCAGTTCTTC. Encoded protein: CSAPDRVDYNEQFF.

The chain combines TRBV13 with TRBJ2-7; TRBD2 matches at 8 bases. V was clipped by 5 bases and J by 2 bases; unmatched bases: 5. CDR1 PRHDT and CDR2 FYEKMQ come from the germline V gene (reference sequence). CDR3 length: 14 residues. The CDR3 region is CASSPRGGPYEQYF. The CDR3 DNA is TGTGCCAGCAGCCCCCGGGGGGGACCCTACGAGCAGTACTTC. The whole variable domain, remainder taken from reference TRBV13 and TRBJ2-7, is AAGVIQSPRHLIKEKRETATLKCYPIPRHDTVYWYQQGPGQDPQFLISFYEKMQSDKGSIPDRFSAQQFSDYHSELNMSSLELGDSALYFCASSPRGGPYEQYFGPGTRLTVT.

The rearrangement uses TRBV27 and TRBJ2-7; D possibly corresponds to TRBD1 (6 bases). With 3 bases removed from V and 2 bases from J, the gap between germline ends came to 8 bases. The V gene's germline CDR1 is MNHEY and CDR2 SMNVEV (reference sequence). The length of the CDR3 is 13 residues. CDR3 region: CASSFAGAYEQYF. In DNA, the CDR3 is TGTGCCAGCAGTTTTGCAGGGGCCTACGAGCAGTACTTC.